This TCR beta chain was documented in a study of T cells after yellow fever vaccination. For the study at large: Staining for CD3, CD45RA, CCR7 and CD95 enabled sorting of EM, EMRA, CM and Tscm memory subsets.

Whole-study results and caveats: A small share of clonotypes appeared in both CD4 and CD8 compartments. FACS-sorted repertoires might harbor abundant contaminating clonotypes from the bulk population. The secondary T-cell response peaked on day 5, not day 15, but was weaker.

One entry per CDR3 protein results from TCRdb running MiXCR on the 5' RACE reads. The sample holds 25,000 to 30,000 distinct CDR3 sequences, just under 6.5% seen once. The CDR3 totals 13 residues. The trim removed 4 bases at V and 6 bases at J, leaving 8 bases unmatched. The germline V gene has CDR1 GTSNPN and CDR2 SVGIG (reference sequence). The sample was PBMCs, either bulk or a sorted T-cell subset (CD4+, CD8+, memory, or dextramer-sorted; not recorded which), taken on the day of the yellow fever booster vaccination. The genes are TRBV30 and TRBJ2-7; 8 bases agree with TRBD1. This TCR was recovered from a man aged 25-40 years who received the YFV17D yellow fever vaccine. CDR3: CAWKVGTGIEQYF. The CDR3 nucleotides read TGTGCCTGGAAAGTAGGGACAGGTATCGAGCAGTACTTC. Full variable domain (outside the CDR3, taken from reference TRBV30 and TRBJ2-7): SQTIHQWPATLVQPVGSPLSLECTVEGTSNPNLYWYRQAAGRGLQLLFYSVGIGQISSEVPQNLSASRPQDRQFILSSKKLLLSDSGFYLCAWKVGTGIEQYFGPGTRLTVT.